A selection of T cell receptor beta chains follows, all from one sample in a study of early T cells in non-severe SARS-CoV-2 infection. One entry per CDR3 protein results from TCRdb running MiXCR on the 5' RACE reads. The table shows some 77,000 distinct CDR3 sequences, with 13% occurring only once. The specimen sequenced was whole blood. These TCRs come from an adult who was a healthcare worker with PCR-confirmed SARS-CoV-2 infection or an uninfected control (not recorded which). Each CDR3 is given with its conserved first and last residue. D genes are given only for firm matches. Clone size appears in some rows only: once, few, many, or a class for an expanded clone.

cdr3_nt cdr3_aa clone_size j_call d_call v_call
TGTGCCACCGAGAGCAACCTTACGGATACGCAGTATTTT CATESNLTDTQYF few TRBJ2-3 - TRBV21-1
TGTGCCAGCAGTCCGACAGGGACTAGCCCCTACAATGAGCAGTTCTTC CASSPTGTSPYNEQFF - TRBJ2-1 TRBD2 TRBV27
TGTGCCAGCAGCTTAGAACTAGCGGGGGCCCAGTACTTC CASSLELAGAQYF many TRBJ2-4 TRBD2 TRBV7-2
TGTGCCAGCAAGTGGGATGGCAGGGGAAACACCGGGGAGCTGTTTTTT CASKWDGRGNTGELFF - TRBJ2-2 - TRBV7-9
TGTGCCAGCAGCTACGACGGGCTTGTTTCACCCCTCCACTTT CASSYDGLVSPLHF many TRBJ1-6 - TRBV7-2
TGTGCCAGCAGTTTATTTGGGGGAGGTCCCCGAGGGACGAATGAGCAGTTCTTC CASSLFGGGPRGTNEQFF - TRBJ2-1 - TRBV28
TGTGCCAGCAGCCAAGAATGGAGGCTAGCGGGAGAAGCGGGCAATGAGCAGTTCTTC CASSQEWRLAGEAGNEQFF - TRBJ2-1 TRBD2 TRBV3-1
TGTGCCAGCAGCTCCGGATCCCAGAGGACGACAGATACGCAGTATTTT CASSSGSQRTTDTQYF - TRBJ2-3 - TRBV7-9
TGTGCCAGCGGAGACAGGGGCATAGAGCCCCAGCATTTT CASGDRGIEPQHF few TRBJ1-5 TRBD1 TRBV28
TGTGCCAGCAGCTTGGGGGCGGCCTATAATTCACCCCTCCACTTT CASSLGAAYNSPLHF many TRBJ1-6 - TRBV7-2
TGTGCCAGCGGCCGAAGGGCCTACGAGCAGTACTTC CASGRRAYEQYF many TRBJ2-7 - TRBV28
TGTGCCAGCAGTGAAGCAGGGACAGGTTCCCACGAGCAGTACTTC CASSEAGTGSHEQYF many TRBJ2-7 TRBD1 TRBV6-1
TGTGCCGCCTCCGGGACAGGGTGGAACGAGCAGTACTTC CAASGTGWNEQYF many TRBJ2-7 TRBD1 TRBV6-2/TRBV6-3
TGCAGTGCGTTGGTTAGGGGGATCCCTTACAATGAGCAGTTCTTC CSALVRGIPYNEQFF few TRBJ2-1 - TRBV20-1
TGTGCCAGCAGCCCAGCGGGTCGGGGCTACGAGCAGTACTTC CASSPAGRGYEQYF - TRBJ2-7 - TRBV7-2
TGTGCCAGCAGCCAAGATTTTACCTACACCTTC CASSQDFTYTF few TRBJ1-2 - TRBV3-1
TGTGCCACCAGTGATCCCCCGGGACAGTCTCGCCCTAACACCGGGGAGCTGTTTTTT CATSDPPGQSRPNTGELFF few TRBJ2-2 TRBD1 TRBV24-1
TGTGCCTGGCAGGGGACCCCACCCTACGAGCAGTACTTC CAWQGTPPYEQYF many TRBJ2-7 - TRBV30
TGTGCCAGCAGCCCTCGACAGGGGCGGCACACCGGGGAGCTGTTTTTT CASSPRQGRHTGELFF many TRBJ2-2 TRBD1 TRBV9
TGTGCCAGCCCCCCGGTGGGCAATCAGCCCCAGCATTTT CASPPVGNQPQHF - TRBJ1-5 - TRBV6-5
TGTGCCAGCACGCGGACGGGCCTGAACAATGAGCAGTTCTTC CASTRTGLNNEQFF many TRBJ2-1 - TRBV6-2/TRBV6-3
TGCAGTGCTAGCCGTCCTGGGAGGGGTTCAGATACGCAGTATTTT CSASRPGRGSDTQYF many TRBJ2-3 TRBD2 TRBV20-1
TGTGCCAGCAGTTGGGCCACGTCAGATACGCAGTATTTT CASSWATSDTQYF - TRBJ2-3 - TRBV28
TGTGCCAGCAGTTTTCACGCAAGAGGGGAAGAGACCCAGTACTTC CASSFHARGEETQYF - TRBJ2-5 - TRBV28
TGTGCCACCCGACTCCTCACAGATACGCAGTATTTT CATRLLTDTQYF - TRBJ2-3 - TRBV12-3/TRBV12-4
TGTGCCAGCAGTTTACTTGTTAACACTGAAGCTTTCTTT CASSLLVNTEAFF few TRBJ1-1 - TRBV27
TGTGCCAGCAGTTTATCCTCCGGGGCAAAGGGGCAGTTCTTC CASSLSSGAKGQFF - TRBJ2-1 - TRBV27
TGTGCCAGCAGTCTTTCGGGGTACACTGAAGCTTTCTTT CASSLSGYTEAFF - TRBJ1-1 - TRBV28